The T cell receptor (beta chain) under discussion was sequenced for a study of a mutant IDH1 vaccine in newly diagnosed glioma. Study-wide context: Antecedent treatment encompassed radiotherapy, temozolomide, or their combination; the majority received both.

Study-wide findings and caveats: Pseudoprogression seemed unrelated to changes in top peripheral T cell clonotypes.

The time point: baseline, week 1 (first vaccination visit). Indicated treatment: pre-vaccination baseline after standard-of-care therapy. Germline assignment: CDR1 GTSNPN and CDR2 SVGIG (reference sequence). V lost 3 bases to trimming and J lost 7 bases, with 22 bases between them. There are 16 residues in the CDR3. Sequencing used immunoSEQ multiplex PCR; TCRdb keeps in-frame clones, though not all of them. The repertoire has roughly 84,000 clones, over 75% of them found once; the top ten carry 5.3%. Points on this clone: The antigen remains unidentified.

The source of this sequence is a man between 40 and 49 years old with glioma. Some clones in this sample may be carry-over from other donors' samples. The source was PBMCs, collected from a glioma patient treated with radiotherapy, temozolomide or both. The rearrangement uses TRBV30 and TRBJ1-5; possibly TRBD1 for D (5 bases). The CDR3 nucleotides are TGTGCCTGGAGCCCCCGGGGGAGGGGAGGTAACCAGCCCCAGCATTTT. This sequence encodes CAWSPRGRGGNQPQHF. Filled out from reference TRBV30 and TRBJ1-5, the complete variable domain reads SQTIHQWPATLVQPVGSPLSLECTVEGTSNPNLYWYRQAAGRGLQLLFYSVGIGQISSEVPQNLSASRPQDRQFILSSKKLLLSDSGFYLCAWSPRGRGGNQPQHFGDGTRLSIL.